The 18 T cell receptor beta chains in this list originate from one sample, sequenced in a study of primary melanoma T cells and metastatic recurrence. Some clones are missing from TCRdb's copy, which holds only in-frame ones; the method was immunoSEQ multiplex PCR. This table holds some 1,300 clones, about nine tenths found once. Sequenced material: melanoma tumor tissue. All receptors come from a human donor with melanoma.

The chain recombines TRBV11-3 with TRBJ2-7, with D perhaps being TRBD1 or TRBD2 (5 bases each). Germline V lookup: CDR1 SGHNT, CDR2 YENEEA. Trimming shortened V by 5 bases and J by 5 bases, and 16 bases separated the two germline ends. The CDR3 loop spans 14 amino acids. CDR3 nucleotides: TGTGCCAGCAGCATACTAGGGCTGGGGGACGAGCAGTACTTC. Amino acids: CASSILGLGDEQYF.

J is TRBJ2-7 and V is TRBV6-8; D is unresolved. CDR3 length: 14 residues. Germline V gene data show CDR1 as MNHGY and CDR2 as SAAAGT. The CDR3 bases are TGTGCCAGCAGTGACTCAGGTGGAAGCTACGAGCAGTACGTC. This encodes CASSDSGGSYEQYV.

The rearrangement joins TRBV7-8 to TRBJ2-2, with D possibly TRBD2 on 6 matching bases. This CDR3 contains 16 residues. V was cut by 2 bases and J by 6 bases, with 16 bases left in between. CDR1 and CDR2 (germline): SGHVS, FQNEAQ. CDR3: CASSLFASRRAGELFF. The DNA for the CDR3 is TGTGCCAGCAGCTTATTTGCTAGCAGGAGGGCCGGGGAGCTGTTTTTT.

This clone was detected once. This sequence joins TRBV19 and TRBJ1-5; TRBD1 matches at 7 bases. The CDR3 is made up of 15 amino acids. Germline CDR1 reads LNHDA; CDR2 reads SQIVND (reference sequence). V shed 5 bases and J 4 bases; nucleotides not matched to a gene: 8. The CDR3 protein is CASSRVDRDNQPQHF. CDR3 DNA: TGTGCCAGTAGTCGCGTTGACAGGGATAATCAGCCCCAGCATTTT.

The chain couples TRBV30 to TRBJ1-2; D is unresolved. The CDR3 length is 11 residues. CDR1 is GTSNPN, CDR2 SVGIG, per germline (reference sequence). The V gene lost 4 bases and the J gene lost 5 bases, with 8 bases spanning the gap. Written as DNA, the CDR3 is TGTGCCTGGAACCTATTTTATGGCTACACCTTC. Translating gives CAWNLFYGYTF.

This clone was counted between two and nine times. The chain joins TRBV11-3 to TRBJ2-1, with D uncertain. There are 16 residues in the CDR3. Trimming took 0 bases from V and 0 from J, leaving 9 bases between them. CDR1 and CDR2 from the germline V gene are SGHNT and YENEEA. CDR3 nucleotides: TGTGCCAGCAGCTTAGACGACTCGTCCTCCTACAATGAGCAGTTCTTC. It is translated as CASSLDDSSSYNEQFF.

The chain recombines TRBV11-3 with TRBJ1-4; possible D gene TRBD1, 5 bases. CDR1 and CDR2 from the germline V gene are SGHNT and YENEEA. V was trimmed by 2 bases and J by 7 bases, leaving 14 bases between them. This CDR3 has 15 amino acids. The CDR3 region is CASSLLGQGGEKLFF. The CDR3 nucleotides are TGTGCCAGCAGCTTATTGGGTCAGGGTGGTGAAAAACTGTTTTTT.

This chain connects TRBV2 to TRBJ1-4; the D gene is possibly TRBD1 (6 bases). Germline CDR1 SNHLY, CDR2 FYNNEI. CDR3 size: 14 residues. The V and J ends lost 2 bases and 11 bases respectively, with 15 bases between them. CDR3 in DNA: TGTGCCAGCAGTGAAAGAGGACAGTCGGGGAAACTGTTTTTT. Translation: CASSERGQSGKLFF.

The chain joins TRBV1 to TRBJ2-5. TRBV1 is a documented pseudogene. The CDR3 extends over 16 amino acids. The CDR3 protein is CASSRRWGGPQETQYF. In nucleotides, the CDR3 is TGCGCCAGCAGCCGGAGGTGGGGCGGTCCCCAAGAGACCCAGTACTTC.

This chain joins TRBV5-1 and TRBJ2-7; D is tentatively TRBD1 or TRBD2 (5 bases each). The V gene lost 5 bases and the J gene lost 2 bases, with 17 bases spanning the gap. CDR1 is SGHRS and CDR2 is YFSETQ in the germline V gene. The CDR3 is 15 residues long. The CDR3: CASRIFRGTAYEQYV. The CDR3 region has the DNA TGCGCCAGCAGAATTTTCCGGGGCACAGCCTACGAGCAGTACGTC.

The chain carries TRBV7-7 and TRBJ2-3; D is unresolved. Germline V gives CDR1 SSHAT, CDR2 FNYEAQ (reference sequence). Trimming took off 1 base at V and 6 bases at J, with 20 bases between the two ends. The CDR3 totals 17 residues. DNA for the CDR3: TGTGCCAGCAGCTTAGGCCTGGGTTTAGAATCGGAGGATACGCAGTATTTT. Translation: CASSLGLGLESEDTQYF.

V usage is TRBV7-4 and J usage is TRBJ2-5; D gene unclear. CDR3 size: 13 residues. Germline-derived CDR1 and CDR2 are SGHVT and SQSDAQ. Trimming removed 11 bases from V and 6 bases from J, with 19 bases in between. Here the CDR3 reads CAVALNIQKTQYF. The CDR3 nucleotides read TGTGCCGTGGCTCTCAATATTCAAAAGACCCAGTACTTC.

V and J are TRBV6-8 and TRBJ2-3, with TRBD2 identical over 9 bases. The ends lost 0 bases at V and 8 bases at J; junction bases unmatched: 9. The CDR3 extends over 16 amino acids. Germline CDR1 and CDR2: MNHGY and SAAAGT. CDR3 protein: CASSYSKLAGPFTQYF. As DNA, the CDR3 is TGTGCCAGCAGTTACTCGAAACTAGCGGGCCCCTTTACGCAGTATTTT.

V gene TRBV6-7 combines with J gene TRBJ1-5; D call uncertain. TRBV6-7 is known as an ORF, though its function is uncertain. V dropped 8 bases and J dropped 0 bases, with 8 bases sitting between them. The CDR3 runs to 13 residues. The CDR3 region has the DNA TGTGCCAGCGAGCGGGATAGCAATCAGCCCCAGCATTTT. This sequence encodes CASERDSNQPQHF.

The chain links TRBV5-1 to TRBJ2-2; TRBD2 is a possible D gene (5 bases). Germline V gene lookup returns CDR1 SGHRS and CDR2 YFSETQ. The CDR3 has 17 amino acids. V dropped 1 base and J dropped 0 bases, with 13 bases sitting between them. CDR3 protein: CASSLTAGGANTGELFF. Written as DNA, the CDR3 is TGCGCCAGCAGCTTGACTGCGGGTGGGGCGAACACCGGGGAGCTGTTTTTT.

This sequence joins TRBV7-6 and TRBJ2-1, with 10 bases fitting TRBD2. CDR3 size: 17 residues. Germline CDR1 is SGHVS and CDR2 is FNYEAQ. Trimming took 7 bases from V and 0 from J; bases not matched to a gene: 9. The CDR3 sequence is CASTPAGGEGSYNEQFF. DNA of the CDR3: TGTGCCAGCACCCCAGCGGGGGGGGAGGGCTCCTACAATGAGCAGTTCTTC.

CDR3 in DNA: TGTGCCAGCAGTGATGCGGGGAGGGAGACCCAGTACTTC. It specifies CASSDAGRETQYF. This rearrangement joins TRBV6-8 to TRBJ2-5; D is possibly TRBD2 (6 bases). This CDR3 contains 13 residues. The germline CDR1 and CDR2 sequences are MNHGY and SAAAGT. The V and J ends lost 5 bases and 5 bases respectively, with 12 bases between them.

The chain links TRBV11-3 to TRBJ1-3, with D possibly matching TRBD1 (5 bases). CDR3 length equals 15 residues. The V gene lost 4 bases and the J gene lost 0 bases, with 10 bases spanning the gap. Looked up from germline, CDR1 is SGHNT and CDR2 is YENEEA. The CDR3 coding sequence is TGTGCCAGCAGCTATGGGGCCACCTCTGGAAACACCATATATTTT. Amino acid sequence: CASSYGATSGNTIYF.